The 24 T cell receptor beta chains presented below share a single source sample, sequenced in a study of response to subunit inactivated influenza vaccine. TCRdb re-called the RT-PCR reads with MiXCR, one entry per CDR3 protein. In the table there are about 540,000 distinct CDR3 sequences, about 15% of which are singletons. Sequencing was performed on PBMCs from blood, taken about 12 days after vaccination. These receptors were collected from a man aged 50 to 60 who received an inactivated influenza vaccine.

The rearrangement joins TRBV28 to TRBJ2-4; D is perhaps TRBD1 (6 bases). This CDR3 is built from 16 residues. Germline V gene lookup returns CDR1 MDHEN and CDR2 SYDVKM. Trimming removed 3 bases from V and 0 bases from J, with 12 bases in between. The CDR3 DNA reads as TGTGCCAGCAGTTTTGGGACATTTGCAGCCAAAAACATTCAGTACTTC. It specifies CASSFGTFAAKNIQYF.

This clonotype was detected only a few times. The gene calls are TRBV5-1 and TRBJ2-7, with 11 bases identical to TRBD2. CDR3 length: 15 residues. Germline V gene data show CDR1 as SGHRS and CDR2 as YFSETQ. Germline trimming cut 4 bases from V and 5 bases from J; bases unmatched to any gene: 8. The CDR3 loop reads CASSVTSGVWNEQYF. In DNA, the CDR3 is TGCGCCAGCAGCGTGACTAGCGGGGTCTGGAACGAGCAGTACTTC.

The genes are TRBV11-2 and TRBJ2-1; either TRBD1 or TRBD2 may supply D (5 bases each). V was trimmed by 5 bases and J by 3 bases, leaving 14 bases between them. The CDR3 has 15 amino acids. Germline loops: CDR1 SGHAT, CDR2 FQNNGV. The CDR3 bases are TGTGCCAGCAGCAAACAGGTGAGGGGCTACAATGAGCAGTTCTTC. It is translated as CASSKQVRGYNEQFF.

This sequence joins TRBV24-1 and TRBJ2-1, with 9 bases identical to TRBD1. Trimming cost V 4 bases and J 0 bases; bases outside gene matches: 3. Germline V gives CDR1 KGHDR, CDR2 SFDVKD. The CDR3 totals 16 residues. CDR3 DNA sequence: TGTGCCACCAGTGACTCGACAGGGGGCTCCTACAATGAGCAGTTCTTC. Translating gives CATSDSTGGSYNEQFF.

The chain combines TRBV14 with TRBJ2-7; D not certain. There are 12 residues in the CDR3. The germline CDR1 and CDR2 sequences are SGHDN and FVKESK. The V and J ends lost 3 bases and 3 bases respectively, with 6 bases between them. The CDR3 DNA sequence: TGTGCCAGCAGCCATGCGATCTACGAGCAGTACTTC. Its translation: CASSHAIYEQYF.

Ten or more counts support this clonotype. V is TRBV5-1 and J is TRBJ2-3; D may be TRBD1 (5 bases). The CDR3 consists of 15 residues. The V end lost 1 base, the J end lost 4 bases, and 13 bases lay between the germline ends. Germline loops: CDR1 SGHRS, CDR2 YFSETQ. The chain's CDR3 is CASSLSQEVSDTQYF. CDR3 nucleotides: TGCGCCAGCAGCTTGTCACAGGAAGTCTCAGATACGCAGTATTTT.

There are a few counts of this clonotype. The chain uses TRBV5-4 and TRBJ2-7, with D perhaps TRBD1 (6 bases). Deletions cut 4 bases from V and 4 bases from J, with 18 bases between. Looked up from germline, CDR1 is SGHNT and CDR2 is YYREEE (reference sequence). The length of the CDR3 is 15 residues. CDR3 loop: CASSGPGQQLYEQYF. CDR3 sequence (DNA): TGTGCCAGCAGCGGGCCGGGACAACAACTTTACGAGCAGTACTTC.

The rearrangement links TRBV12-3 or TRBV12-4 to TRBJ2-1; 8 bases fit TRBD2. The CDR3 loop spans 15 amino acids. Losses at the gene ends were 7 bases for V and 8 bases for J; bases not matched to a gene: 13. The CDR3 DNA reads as TGTGCCAGCAAACTACGGGAGGGGGGACCCCATGAGCAGTTCTTC. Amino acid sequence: CASKLREGGPHEQFF.

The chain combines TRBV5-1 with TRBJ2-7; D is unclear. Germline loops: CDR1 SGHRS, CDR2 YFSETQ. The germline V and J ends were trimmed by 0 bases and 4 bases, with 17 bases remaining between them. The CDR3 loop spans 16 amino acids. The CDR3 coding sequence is TGCGCCAGCAGCTTGGCCTTGTCGACGGATATATACGAGCAGTACTTC. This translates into CASSLALSTDIYEQYF.

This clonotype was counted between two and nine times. The CDR3 DNA reads as TGTGCCACCAGTACGGGACAGGGCTACGAGCAGTACTTC. This sequence encodes CATSTGQGYEQYF. The rearrangement uses TRBV15 and TRBJ2-7; 9 nucleotides line up with TRBD1. CDR1 is LNHNV, CDR2 YYDKDF, per germline (reference sequence). This CDR3 region has 13 residues. The J segment lost 3 bases and the V segment lost 6 bases, leaving 3 bases of the junction unmatched.

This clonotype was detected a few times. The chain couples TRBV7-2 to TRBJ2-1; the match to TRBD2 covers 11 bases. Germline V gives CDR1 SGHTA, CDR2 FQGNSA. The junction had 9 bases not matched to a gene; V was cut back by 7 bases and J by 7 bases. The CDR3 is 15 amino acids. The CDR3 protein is CASNRDSGGANEQFF. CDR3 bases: TGTGCCAGCAACCGCGATAGCGGGGGGGCGAATGAGCAGTTCTTC.

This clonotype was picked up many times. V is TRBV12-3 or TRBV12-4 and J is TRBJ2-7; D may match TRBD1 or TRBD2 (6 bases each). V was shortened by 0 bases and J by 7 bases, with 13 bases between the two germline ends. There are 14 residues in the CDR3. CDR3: CASSLAGGTGEQYF. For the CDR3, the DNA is TGTGCCAGCAGTTTAGCCGGGGGCACTGGAGAGCAGTACTTC.

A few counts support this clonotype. The DNA for the CDR3 is TGTGCCAGCAGCTTCAGGGGCGTTAACAATCAGCCCCAGCATTTT. This sequence encodes CASSFRGVNNQPQHF. V is TRBV5-6 and J is TRBJ1-5; TRBD1 might be the D (6 bases). V lost 2 bases, J lost 3 bases, and 12 bases lay in between. Germline CDR1 reads SGHDT; CDR2 reads YYEEEE. The CDR3 consists of 15 residues. Full variable domain (rest looked up from reference TRBV5-6 and TRBJ1-5): DAGVTQSPTHLIKTRGQQVTLRCSPKSGHDTVSWYQQALGQGPQFIFQYYEEEERQRGNFPDRFSGHQFPNYSSELNVNALLLGDSALYLCASSFRGVNNQPQHFGDGTRLSIL.

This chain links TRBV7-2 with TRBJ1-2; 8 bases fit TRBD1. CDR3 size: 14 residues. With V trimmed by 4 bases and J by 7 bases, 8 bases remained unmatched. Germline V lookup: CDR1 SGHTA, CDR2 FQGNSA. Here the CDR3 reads CASSSHGQGRGYTF. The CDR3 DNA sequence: TGTGCCAGCAGCTCCCATGGACAGGGTCGTGGCTACACCTTC.

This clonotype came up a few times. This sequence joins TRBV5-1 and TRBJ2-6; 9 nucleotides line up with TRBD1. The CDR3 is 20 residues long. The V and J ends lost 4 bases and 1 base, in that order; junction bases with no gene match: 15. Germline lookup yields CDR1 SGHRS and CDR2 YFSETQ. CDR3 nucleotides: TGCGCCAGCAGCCCCCCGTTTACAGGGGGCACGTTTTCTGGGGCCAACGTCCTGACTTTC. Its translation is CASSPPFTGGTFSGANVLTF.

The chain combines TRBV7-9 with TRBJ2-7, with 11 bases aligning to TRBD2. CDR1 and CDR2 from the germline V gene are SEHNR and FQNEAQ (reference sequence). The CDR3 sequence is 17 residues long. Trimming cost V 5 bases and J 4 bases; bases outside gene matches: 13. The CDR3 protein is CASSTISSGGKWYEQYF. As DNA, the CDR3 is TGTGCCAGCAGCACTATATCTAGCGGGGGGAAGTGGTACGAGCAGTACTTC.

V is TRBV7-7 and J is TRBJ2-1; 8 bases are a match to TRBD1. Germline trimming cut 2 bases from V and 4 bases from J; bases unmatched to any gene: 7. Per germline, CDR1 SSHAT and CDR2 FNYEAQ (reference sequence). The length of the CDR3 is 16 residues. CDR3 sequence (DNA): TGTGCCAGCAGCTTACGTCCGGGACAGGAGTACAATGAGCAGTTCTTC. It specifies CASSLRPGQEYNEQFF.

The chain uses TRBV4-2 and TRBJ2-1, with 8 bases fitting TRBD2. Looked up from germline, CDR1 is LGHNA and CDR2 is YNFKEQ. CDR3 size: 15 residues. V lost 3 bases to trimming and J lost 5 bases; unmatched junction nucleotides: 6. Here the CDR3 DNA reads TGTGCCAGCAGCCACCGAGCGGGGGCCCACAATGAGCAGTTCTTC. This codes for CASSHRAGAHNEQFF.

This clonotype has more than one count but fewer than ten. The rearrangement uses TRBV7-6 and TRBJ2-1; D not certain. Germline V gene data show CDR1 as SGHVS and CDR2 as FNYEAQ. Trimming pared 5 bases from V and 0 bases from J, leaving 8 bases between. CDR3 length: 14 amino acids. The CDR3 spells CASSPDDSYNEQFF. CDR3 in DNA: TGTGCCAGCAGCCCCGACGACTCCTACAATGAGCAGTTCTTC.

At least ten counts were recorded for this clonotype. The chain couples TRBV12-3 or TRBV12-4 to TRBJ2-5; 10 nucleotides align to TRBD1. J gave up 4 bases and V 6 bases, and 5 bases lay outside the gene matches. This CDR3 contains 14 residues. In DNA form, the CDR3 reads TGTGCCAGCAGCCTGACAGGGGGCGGAGAGACCCAGTACTTC. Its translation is CASSLTGGGETQYF.

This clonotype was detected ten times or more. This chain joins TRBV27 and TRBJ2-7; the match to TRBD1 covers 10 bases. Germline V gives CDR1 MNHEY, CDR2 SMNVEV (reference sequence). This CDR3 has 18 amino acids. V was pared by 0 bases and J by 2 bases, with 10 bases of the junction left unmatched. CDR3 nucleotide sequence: TGTGCCAGCAGTTTATCGTGGGGACAGGGGCCGCGGACCTACGAGCAGTACTTC. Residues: CASSLSWGQGPRTYEQYF.

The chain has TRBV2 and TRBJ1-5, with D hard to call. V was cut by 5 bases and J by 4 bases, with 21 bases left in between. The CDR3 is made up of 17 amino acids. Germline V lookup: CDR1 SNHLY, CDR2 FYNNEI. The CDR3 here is CASSRGSTGVGNQPQHF. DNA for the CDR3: TGTGCCAGCAGTCGGGGAAGTACGGGAGTTGGAAATCAGCCCCAGCATTTT.

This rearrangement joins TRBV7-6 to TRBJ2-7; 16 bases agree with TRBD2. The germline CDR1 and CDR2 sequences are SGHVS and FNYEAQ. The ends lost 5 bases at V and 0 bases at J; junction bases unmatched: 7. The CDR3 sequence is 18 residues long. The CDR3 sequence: CASSLGTSGRGSSYEQYF. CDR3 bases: TGTGCCAGCAGCCTGGGGACTAGCGGGAGGGGGTCCTCCTACGAGCAGTACTTC.

In nucleotides, the CDR3 is TGTGCCAGCAGCCAGGTCCAGGGGGCAAACACCGGGGAGCTGTTTTTT. Residues: CASSQVQGANTGELFF. This chain links TRBV4-2 with TRBJ2-2, with 8 bases lining up with TRBD1. The length of the CDR3 is 16 residues. J was trimmed by 2 bases and V by 3 bases; bases with no gene match: 5. From germline, CDR1 is LGHNA and CDR2 YNFKEQ.